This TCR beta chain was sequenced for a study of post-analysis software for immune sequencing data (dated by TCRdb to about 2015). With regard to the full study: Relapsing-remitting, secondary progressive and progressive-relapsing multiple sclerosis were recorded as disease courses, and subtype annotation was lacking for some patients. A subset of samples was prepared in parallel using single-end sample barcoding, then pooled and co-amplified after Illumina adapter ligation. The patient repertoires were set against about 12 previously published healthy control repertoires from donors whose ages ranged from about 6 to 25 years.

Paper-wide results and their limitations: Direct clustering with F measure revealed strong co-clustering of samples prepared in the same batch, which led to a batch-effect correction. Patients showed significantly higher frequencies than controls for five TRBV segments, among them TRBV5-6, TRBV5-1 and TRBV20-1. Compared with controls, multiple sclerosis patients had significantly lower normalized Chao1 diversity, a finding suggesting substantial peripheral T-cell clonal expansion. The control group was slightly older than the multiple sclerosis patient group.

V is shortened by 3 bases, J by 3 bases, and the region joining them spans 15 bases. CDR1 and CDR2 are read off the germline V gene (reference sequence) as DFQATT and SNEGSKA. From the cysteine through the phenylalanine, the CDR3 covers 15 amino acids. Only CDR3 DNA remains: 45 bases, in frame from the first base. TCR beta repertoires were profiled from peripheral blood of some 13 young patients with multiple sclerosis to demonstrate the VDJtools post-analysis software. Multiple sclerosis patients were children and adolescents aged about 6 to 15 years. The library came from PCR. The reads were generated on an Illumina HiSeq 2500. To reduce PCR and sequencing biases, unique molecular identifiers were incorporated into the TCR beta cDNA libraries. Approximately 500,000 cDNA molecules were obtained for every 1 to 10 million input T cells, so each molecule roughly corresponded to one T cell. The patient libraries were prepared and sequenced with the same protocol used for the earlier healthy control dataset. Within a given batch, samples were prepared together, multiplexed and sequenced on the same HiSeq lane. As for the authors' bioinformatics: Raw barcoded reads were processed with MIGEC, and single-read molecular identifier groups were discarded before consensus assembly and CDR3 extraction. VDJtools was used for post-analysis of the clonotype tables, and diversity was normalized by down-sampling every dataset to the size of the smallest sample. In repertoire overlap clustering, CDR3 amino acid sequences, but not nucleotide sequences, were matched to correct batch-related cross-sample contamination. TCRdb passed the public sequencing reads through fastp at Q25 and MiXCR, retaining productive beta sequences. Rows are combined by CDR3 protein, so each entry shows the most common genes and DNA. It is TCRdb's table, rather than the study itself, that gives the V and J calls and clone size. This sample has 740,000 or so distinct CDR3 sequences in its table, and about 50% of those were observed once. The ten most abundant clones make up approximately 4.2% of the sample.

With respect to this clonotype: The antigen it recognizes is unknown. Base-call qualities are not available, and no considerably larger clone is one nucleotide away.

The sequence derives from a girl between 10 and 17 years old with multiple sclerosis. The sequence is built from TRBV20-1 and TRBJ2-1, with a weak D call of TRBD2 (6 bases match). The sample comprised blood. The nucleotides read TGCAGTGCTAGCCGATGGCGGGATCTCTACAATGAGCAGTTCTTC. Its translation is CSASRWRDLYNEQFF.